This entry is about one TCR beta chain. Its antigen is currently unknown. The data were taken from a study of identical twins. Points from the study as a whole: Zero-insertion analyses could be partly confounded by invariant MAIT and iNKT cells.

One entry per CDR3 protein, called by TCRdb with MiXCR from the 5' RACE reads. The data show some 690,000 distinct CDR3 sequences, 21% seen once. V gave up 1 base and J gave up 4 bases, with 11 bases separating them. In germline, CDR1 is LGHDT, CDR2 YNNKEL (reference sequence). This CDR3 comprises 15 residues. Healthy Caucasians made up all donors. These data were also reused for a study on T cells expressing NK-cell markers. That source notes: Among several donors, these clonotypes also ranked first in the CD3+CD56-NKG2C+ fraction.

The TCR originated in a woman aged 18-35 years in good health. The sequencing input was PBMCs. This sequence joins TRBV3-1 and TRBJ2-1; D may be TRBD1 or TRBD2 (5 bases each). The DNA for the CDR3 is TGTGCCAGCAGCCAAGCCGGGGCGCAATACAATGAGCAGTTCTTC. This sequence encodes CASSQAGAQYNEQFF.